The 15 T cell receptor beta chains reported below all come from one sample, sequenced in a study of blood T cell repertoires in COVID-19 (dated by TCRdb to the early 2020s). The library was made by the immunoSEQ multiplex PCR assay. Imported from immuneACCESS, the table was reduced by TCRdb to in-frame sequences with V and J called. These copies leave out some clones; in studies compared against another copy, an unresolved V gene accounts for under half, and the cause of the remainder is not known. The sample table contains approximately 140,000 clones; only one count was recorded for about 80% of them. The ten most abundant clones make up 2% to 2.5% of the sample. Sequencing used PBMCs or T cells enriched from blood (not recorded which). The receptors shown here come from a man in his forties with acute COVID-19.

The rearrangement uses TRBV11-1 and TRBJ2-5; maybe TRBD1 (6 bases). V lost 5 bases, J lost 0 bases, and 13 bases lay in between. There are 15 residues in the CDR3. Per germline, CDR1 SGHAT and CDR2 FQDESV (reference sequence). The CDR3 protein is CASSRTVTHQETQYF. The CDR3, as DNA: TGTGCCAGCAGCCGGACAGTCACACACCAAGAGACCCAGTACTTC.

This chain joins TRBV11-2 and TRBJ1-1; no reliable D call. CDR3 length equals 14 residues. CDR1 SGHAT and CDR2 FQNNGV come from the germline V gene. V shed 5 bases and J shed 7 bases, with 17 bases lying between them. This chain's CDR3 is CASSPGYQASEAFF. CDR3 nucleotide sequence: TGTGCCAGCAGCCCCGGTTACCAAGCTAGTGAAGCTTTCTTT.

The CDR3 DNA is TGTGCCAGCAGCTTGAGTGGGGTTAAGGGGGTTCAGTACTTC. This translates into CASSLSGVKGVQYF. The gene calls are TRBV5-4 and TRBJ2-5, with a possible D match to TRBD1 (6 bases). This CDR3 is built from 14 residues. Between the trimmed V and J ends, which lost 1 base and 11 bases, there was a span of 18 bases. Germline V gives CDR1 SGHNT, CDR2 YYREEE (reference sequence).

The rearrangement joins TRBV7-2 to TRBJ1-6, with a weak D call TRBD1 (5 bases). This CDR3 spans 16 amino acids. Germline V lookup: CDR1 SGHTA, CDR2 FQGNSA. V was shortened by 0 bases and J by 6 bases, with 12 bases between the two germline ends. CDR3 DNA sequence: TGTGCCAGCAGCTTAGCCTCGACAGTGGGTAATTCACCCCTCCACTTT. This codes for CASSLASTVGNSPLHF.

The chain recombines TRBV7-9 with TRBJ2-1; D might be TRBD2 (5 bases). CDR3 length equals 14 residues. Per germline, CDR1 SEHNR and CDR2 FQNEAQ (reference sequence). V was shortened by 2 bases and J by 6 bases, with 11 bases between the two germline ends. The CDR3 here is CASSLMAAGNEQFF. The CDR3 nucleotides read TGTGCCAGCAGCTTAATGGCGGCGGGCAATGAGCAGTTCTTC.

The table lists this clone with a count of one. The chain links TRBV6-1 to TRBJ1-6; 10 bases line up with TRBD1. This CDR3 region has 17 residues. Looked up from germline, CDR1 is MNHNS and CDR2 is SASEGT. V lost 3 bases, J lost 8 bases, and 10 bases stayed unmatched. For the CDR3, the DNA is TGTGCCAGCAGTGAGCGGATCCGACAGGGGGCATATTCACCCCTCCACTTT. It translates to CASSERIRQGAYSPLHF.

The J gene is TRBJ1-1, the V gene TRBV19; the D is unclear. The CDR3 is 12 amino acids. The V end lost 2 bases, the J end lost 7 bases, and 8 bases lay between the germline ends. Germline CDR1 reads LNHDA; CDR2 reads SQIVND (reference sequence). The CDR3 reads CASSIIGGEAFF. For the CDR3, the DNA is TGTGCCAGTAGTATAATCGGCGGTGAAGCTTTCTTT.

V gene TRBV7-6 combines with J gene TRBJ2-2; possible D gene TRBD1, 7 bases. The CDR3 loop spans 18 amino acids. V was pared by 2 bases and J by 7 bases, with 23 bases between. From germline, CDR1 is SGHVS and CDR2 FNYEAQ. As DNA, the CDR3 is TGTGCCAGCAGCTTATTTTCAGGGGGGATCCTAGCCAACGGGGAGCTGTTTTTT. This sequence encodes CASSLFSGGILANGELFF.

V gene TRBV5-6 combines with J gene TRBJ2-3; the D gene is possibly TRBD2 (6 bases). Trimming stripped 3 bases from V and 2 bases from J, with 13 bases between. This CDR3 comprises 15 residues. The germline V gene has CDR1 SGHDT and CDR2 YYEEEE. The CDR3 protein is CASSSWTTFTDTQYF. The CDR3 nucleotides are TGTGCCAGCAGCTCCTGGACTACCTTCACAGATACGCAGTATTTT.

This clone has more than one count but fewer than ten. V usage is TRBV7-3 and J usage is TRBJ2-2, with D tentatively TRBD2 (6 bases). In germline, CDR1 is SGHTA, CDR2 FQGTGA. The CDR3 length is 14 residues. V lost 5 bases, J lost 2 bases, and 9 bases lay in between. The CDR3 spells CASSMDYNTGELFF. The CDR3 DNA follows: TGTGCCAGCAGCATGGACTATAACACCGGGGAGCTGTTTTTT.

The genes are TRBV5-6 and TRBJ2-1, with TRBD2 identical over 8 bases. Trimming cost V 6 bases and J 4 bases; bases outside gene matches: 6. CDR3 length: 14 amino acids. The germline CDR1 and CDR2 sequences are SGHDT and YYEEEE. CDR3 loop: CASTRGLAYNEQFF. The DNA for the CDR3 is TGTGCCAGCACCCGTGGACTAGCTTACAATGAGCAGTTCTTC.

The gene calls are TRBV16 and TRBJ1-5; the match to TRBD1 covers 7 bases. The germline CDR1 and CDR2 sequences are KGHSY and FQNENV. With V trimmed by 2 bases and J by 0 bases, 1 base remained unmatched. This CDR3 has 15 residues. As DNA, the CDR3 is TGTGCCAGCAGCCAAGGGACAGATAGCAATCAGCCCCAGCATTTT. It codes for CASSQGTDSNQPQHF.

V usage is TRBV6-5 and J usage is TRBJ1-2; no clear D. V lost 6 bases to trimming and J lost 0 bases, with 8 bases between them. The CDR3 covers 13 residues. Germline V gives CDR1 MNHEY, CDR2 SVGAGI. CDR3 DNA sequence: TGTGCCAGCAGCCTAACAGCTAACTATGGCTACACCTTC. Its translation is CASSLTANYGYTF.

The chain carries TRBV4-2 and TRBJ1-2; D is possibly TRBD1 (5 bases). Germline values: CDR1 LGHNA, CDR2 YNFKEQ. The CDR3 is 15 amino acids. Trimming stripped 4 bases from V and 8 bases from J, with 20 bases between. DNA for the CDR3: TGTGCCAGCAGCCGGGAGGGGATCCTCACTGGGGGCTACACCTTC. Residues: CASSREGILTGGYTF.

This chain links TRBV10-1 with TRBJ1-6, with a weak D call TRBD1 (5 bases). The CDR3 is made up of 14 amino acids. Trimming took off 2 bases at V and 7 bases at J, with 9 bases between the two ends. The germline gives CDR1 WNHNN, CDR2 SYGVQD (reference sequence). CDR3 amino acids: CASSEGGVNSPLHF. The CDR3 nucleotides are TGCGCCAGCAGTGAGGGAGGGGTAAATTCACCCCTCCACTTT.